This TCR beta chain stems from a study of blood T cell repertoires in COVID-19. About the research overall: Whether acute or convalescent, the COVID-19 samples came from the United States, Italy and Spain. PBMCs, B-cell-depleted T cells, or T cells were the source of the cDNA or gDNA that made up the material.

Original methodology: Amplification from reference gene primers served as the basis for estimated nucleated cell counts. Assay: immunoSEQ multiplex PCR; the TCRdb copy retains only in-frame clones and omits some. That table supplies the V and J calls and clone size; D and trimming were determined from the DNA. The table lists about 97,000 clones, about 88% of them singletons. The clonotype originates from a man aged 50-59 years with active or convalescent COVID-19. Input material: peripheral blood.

CDR3 protein: CASSYTTGADQPQHF. The DNA of the CDR3 is TGTGCCAGCAGTTATACGACAGGGGCTGATCAGCCCCAGCATTTT. V usage is TRBV6-5 and J usage is TRBJ1-5, with TRBD1 matching 8 bases. The junction had 6 bases not matched to a gene; V was cut back by 3 bases and J by 5 bases. Germline V gene data show CDR1 as MNHEY and CDR2 as SVGAGI. The CDR3 spans 15 residues.